The next 14 T cell receptor beta chains were all read from a single sample in a study of cytomegalovirus exposure and HLA in healthy donors. PCR primers comprised 60 Vbeta and 13 Jbeta primers. Method: immunoSEQ multiplex PCR; TCRdb's copy keeps in-frame clones and lacks some. The sample includes 75,000 to 90,000 clones, around 73% of them seen just once. Sample: PBMCs. Receptors were obtained from a middle-aged man in good health and CMV-seronegative.

The chain recombines TRBV4-1 with TRBJ2-1, with a weak D call TRBD1 (5 bases). Trimming left V 3 bases short and J 6 bases short, with 18 bases between. This CDR3 has 16 residues. CDR1 is MGHRA, CDR2 YSYEKL, per germline. CDR3 protein: CASSHRQNPLPNEQFF. CDR3 in DNA: TGCGCCAGCAGCCACAGACAGAACCCACTTCCCAATGAGCAGTTCTTC.

The chain recombines TRBV28 with TRBJ1-6, with D perhaps TRBD1 (6 bases). The V end was cut by 6 bases, the J end by 9 bases, with 6 bases between. The CDR3 spans 11 residues. Germline CDR1 MDHEN, CDR2 SYDVKM. The CDR3 protein is CASRGGSPLHF. CDR3 sequence (DNA): TGTGCCAGCAGAGGGGGTTCACCCCTCCACTTT.

This clone was observed a single time. The V gene is TRBV5-1, the J gene TRBJ2-7, with D tentatively TRBD2 (6 bases). CDR1 and CDR2 from the germline V gene are SGHRS and YFSETQ. The V and J ends lost 0 bases and 5 bases respectively, with 12 bases between them. The CDR3 has 14 residues. CDR3 amino acids: CASSLAGGLHEQYF. CDR3 in DNA: TGCGCCAGCAGCTTGGCCGGGGGATTGCACGAGCAGTACTTC. Full variable domain (rest looked up from reference TRBV5-1 and TRBJ2-7): KAGVTQTPRYLIKTRGQQVTLSCSPISGHRSVSWYQQTPGQGLQFLFEYFSETQRNKGNFPGRFSGRQFSNSRSEMNVSTLELGDSALYLCASSLAGGLHEQYFGPGTRLTVT.

V usage is TRBV5-1 and J usage is TRBJ2-3, with 7 bases that match TRBD2. In germline, CDR1 is SGHRS, CDR2 YFSETQ. J was trimmed by 2 bases and V by 1 base; bases with no gene match: 4. The CDR3 spans 15 residues. This CDR3 is CASSLPSGTTDTQYF. CDR3 nucleotide sequence: TGCGCCAGCAGCTTGCCTAGCGGTACCACAGATACGCAGTATTTT.

The gene calls are TRBV4-3 and TRBJ2-7, with D tentatively TRBD1 (5 bases). The CDR3 spans 15 residues. Trimming stripped 0 bases from V and 7 bases from J, with 16 bases between. Per the germline V gene, CDR1 is LGHNA and CDR2 is YSLEER. CDR3: CASSQDGRRAEEQYF. For the CDR3, the DNA is TGCGCCAGCAGCCAAGATGGACGCAGGGCTGAAGAGCAGTACTTC.

J is TRBJ1-5 and V is TRBV7-2; D not certain. The ends were cut back, 3 bases at V and 5 bases at J, with 5 bases in the middle. The CDR3 loop spans 12 amino acids. Germline V CDR1 and CDR2: SGHTA, FQGNSA. The CDR3 reads CASSLRDQPQHF. CDR3 nucleotides: TGTGCCAGCAGCTTGAGGGATCAGCCCCAGCATTTT.

This clone was detected only once. The chain employs TRBV28 and TRBJ2-1, with a tentative D call TRBD2 (6 bases). V was clipped by 6 bases and J by 2 bases, with 14 bases between them. CDR1 is MDHEN and CDR2 is SYDVKM in the germline V gene. This CDR3 spans 15 amino acids. The CDR3 DNA reads TGTGCCAGCAGGGGGGGAAGGGGAACCTACAATGAGCAGTTCTTC. It yields the protein CASRGGRGTYNEQFF.

The rearrangement links TRBV30 to TRBJ2-7, with 9 bases that match TRBD1. Germline V lookup: CDR1 GTSNPN, CDR2 SVGIG (reference sequence). The CDR3 contains 12 residues. V was pared by 8 bases and J by 2 bases, with 4 bases of the junction left unmatched. The CDR3 reads CAGGQGAYEQYF. The CDR3 bases are TGTGCCGGGGGACAGGGAGCCTACGAGCAGTACTTC. Supplemented by reference TRBV30 and TRBJ2-7, the full variable domain reads SQTIHQWPATLVQPVGSPLSLECTVEGTSNPNLYWYRQAAGRGLQLLFYSVGIGQISSEVPQNLSASRPQDRQFILSSKKLLLSDSGFYLCAGGQGAYEQYFGPGTRLTVT.

The chain combines TRBV30 with TRBJ1-1, with D possibly matching TRBD1 (5 bases). This CDR3 region has 14 residues. Between the trimmed V and J ends, which lost 4 bases and 5 bases, there was a span of 17 bases. Germline V lookup: CDR1 GTSNPN, CDR2 SVGIG (reference sequence). DNA for the CDR3: TGTGCCTGGAAATTTGGGCCAGGGCGAACTGAAGCTTTCTTT. Residues: CAWKFGPGRTEAFF.

The chain recombines TRBV9 with TRBJ2-2; weak D call: TRBD2 (5 bases). Trimming removed 0 bases at V and 6 bases at J, with 9 bases between. The CDR3 is 14 residues long. Germline CDR1 and CDR2: SGDLS and YYNGEE. The CDR3 sequence is CASSVVPGAGELFF. As DNA, the CDR3 is TGTGCCAGCAGCGTAGTACCCGGGGCCGGGGAGCTGTTTTTT.

The chain carries TRBV7-8 and TRBJ2-4; the match to TRBD1 covers 9 bases. This CDR3 has 16 amino acids. V gave up 5 bases and J gave up 7 bases; unmatched junction bases: 12. CDR1 and CDR2 (germline): SGHVS, FQNEAQ. This CDR3 reads CASSVQGASLLNIQYF. The CDR3 DNA reads TGTGCCAGCAGCGTACAGGGGGCGTCTCTCCTCAACATTCAGTACTTC.

This sequence joins TRBV6-5 and TRBJ1-2, with 10 bases aligning to TRBD1. Per the germline V gene, CDR1 is MNHEY and CDR2 is SVGAGI. V lost 6 bases and J lost 2; bases outside the gene matches: 6. The CDR3 runs 15 residues. The CDR3 DNA sequence: TGTGCCAGCAGGCCGGGACAGGGGTCAAACTATGGCTACACCTTC. It encodes CASRPGQGSNYGYTF.

As for this clone: A read error is likely, as this CDR3 ends without the conserved phenylalanine or tryptophan. The chain carries TRBV6-6 and TRBJ1-2, with TRBD1 as a possible D gene (5 bases). Looked up from germline, CDR1 is MNHNY and CDR2 is SVGAGI (reference sequence). CDR3 length equals 15 residues. V gave up 6 bases and J gave up 7 bases, with 21 bases separating them. The DNA for the CDR3 is TGTGCCAGCAGCCGCCTTTTGGAGACGGGGGGTGGCTACACCCTC. The encoded protein is CASSRLLETGGGYTL.

CDR3 sequence reads: CASSDSGGSGANVLTF. The CDR3, as DNA: TGTGCCAGCAGTGACTCAGGGGGCTCTGGGGCCAACGTCCTGACTTTC. V gene TRBV6-4 combines with J gene TRBJ2-6; D possibly corresponds to TRBD1 (6 bases). Trimming pared 0 bases from V and 0 bases from J, leaving 6 bases between. The CDR3 is made up of 16 amino acids. Germline V gene lookup returns CDR1 MRHNA and CDR2 SNTAGT.